This TCR beta chain comes out of a study of T-cell reconstitution after alpha-beta-depleted transplantation in children. This sample's TCRbeta library carried unique molecular identifier barcodes. TCRdb called the PCR reads again in MiXCR, with one record for every CDR3 protein. The data hold about 410,000 distinct CDR3 sequences, with roughly 22% observed a single time. This clonotype was seen a few times. Sequencing was performed on PBMCs from the stem cell graft donor, taken from the stem cell graft. The clonotype originates from a human donor who donated a stem cell graft to a child with acute myeloid leukemia.

CDR3 loop: CSVGGNTDTQYF. As DNA, the CDR3 is TGCAGCGTTGGCGGAAACACAGATACGCAGTATTTT. The chain links TRBV29-1 to TRBJ2-3; D is ambiguous. The germline gives CDR1 SQVTM, CDR2 ANQGSEA. This CDR3 is 12 amino acids long. Trimming removed 4 bases from V and 2 bases from J, with 7 bases in between.